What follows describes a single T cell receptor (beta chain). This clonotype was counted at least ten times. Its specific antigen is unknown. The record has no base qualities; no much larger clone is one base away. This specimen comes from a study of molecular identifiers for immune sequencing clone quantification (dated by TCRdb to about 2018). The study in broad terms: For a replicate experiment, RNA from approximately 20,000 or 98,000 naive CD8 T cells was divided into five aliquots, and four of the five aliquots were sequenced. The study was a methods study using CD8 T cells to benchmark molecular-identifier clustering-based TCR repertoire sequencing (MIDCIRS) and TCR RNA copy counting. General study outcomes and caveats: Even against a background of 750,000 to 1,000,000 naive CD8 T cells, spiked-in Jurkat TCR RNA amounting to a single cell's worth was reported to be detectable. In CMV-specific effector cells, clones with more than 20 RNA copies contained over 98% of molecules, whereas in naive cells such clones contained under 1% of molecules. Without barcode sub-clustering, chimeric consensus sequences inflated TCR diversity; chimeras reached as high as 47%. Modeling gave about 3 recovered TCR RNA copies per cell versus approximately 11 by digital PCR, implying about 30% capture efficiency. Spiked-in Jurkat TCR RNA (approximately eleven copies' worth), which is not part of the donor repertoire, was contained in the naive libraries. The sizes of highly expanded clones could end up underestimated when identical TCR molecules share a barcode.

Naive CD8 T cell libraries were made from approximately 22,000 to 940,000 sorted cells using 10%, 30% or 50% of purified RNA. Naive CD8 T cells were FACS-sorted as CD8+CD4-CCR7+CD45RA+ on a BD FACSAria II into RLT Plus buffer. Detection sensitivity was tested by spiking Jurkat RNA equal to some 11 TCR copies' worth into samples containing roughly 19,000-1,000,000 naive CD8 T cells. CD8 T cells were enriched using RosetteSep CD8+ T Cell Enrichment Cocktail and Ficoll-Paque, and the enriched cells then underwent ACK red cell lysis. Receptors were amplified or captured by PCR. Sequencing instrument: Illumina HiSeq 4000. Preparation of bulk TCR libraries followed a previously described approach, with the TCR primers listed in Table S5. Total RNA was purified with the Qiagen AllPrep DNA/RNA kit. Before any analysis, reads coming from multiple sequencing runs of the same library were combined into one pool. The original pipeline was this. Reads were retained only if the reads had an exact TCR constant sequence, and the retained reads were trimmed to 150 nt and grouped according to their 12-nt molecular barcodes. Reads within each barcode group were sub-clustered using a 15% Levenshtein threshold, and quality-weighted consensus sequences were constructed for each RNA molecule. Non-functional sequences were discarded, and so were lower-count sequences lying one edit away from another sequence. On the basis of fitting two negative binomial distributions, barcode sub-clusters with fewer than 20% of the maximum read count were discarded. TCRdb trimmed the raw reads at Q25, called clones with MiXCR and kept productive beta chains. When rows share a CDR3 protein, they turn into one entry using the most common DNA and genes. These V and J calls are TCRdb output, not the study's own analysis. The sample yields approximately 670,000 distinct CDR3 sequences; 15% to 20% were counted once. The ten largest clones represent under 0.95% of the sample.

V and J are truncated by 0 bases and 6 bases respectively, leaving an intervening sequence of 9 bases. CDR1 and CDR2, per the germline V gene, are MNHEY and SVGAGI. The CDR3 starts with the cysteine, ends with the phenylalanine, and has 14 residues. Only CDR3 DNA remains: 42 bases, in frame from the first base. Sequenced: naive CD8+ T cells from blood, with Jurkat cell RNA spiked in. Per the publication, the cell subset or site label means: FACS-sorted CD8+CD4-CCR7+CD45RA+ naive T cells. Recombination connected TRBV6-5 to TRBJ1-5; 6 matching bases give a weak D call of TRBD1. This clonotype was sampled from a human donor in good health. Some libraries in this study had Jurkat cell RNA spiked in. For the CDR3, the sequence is CASSYSGGTQPQHF. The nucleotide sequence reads TGTGCCAGCAGTTACTCGGGGGGCACTCAGCCCCAGCATTTT.